A selection of T cell receptor beta chains follows, all from one sample in a study of cytotoxic CD8 clonotypes in ibrutinib-treated CLL. Assay used: immunoSEQ multiplex PCR; TCRdb lists only in-frame clones, some missing. The table shows 110,000 to 150,000 clones, with around 90% occurring only once. The sequenced sample was PBMCs, obtained after 12 months of ibrutinib treatment. The receptors stem from a human donor with chronic lymphocytic leukemia. Both conserved end residues are part of each CDR3. A D gene is named only where the DNA matches it firmly. The size field is filled for only some rows; it gives once, few, many or a size class.

clone size: NA
V gene: TRBV5-8
J gene: TRBJ1-2
D gene: NA
CDR3 DNA: TGTGCCAGCAGCGGGTCTGGGATAGGCTACACCTTC
CDR3 protein: CASSGSGIGYTF

clone size: NA
V gene: TRBV11-3
J gene: TRBJ2-3
D gene: NA
CDR3 DNA: TGTGCCAGCAGCTTAGGGCAGACTCCTATAGATACGCAGTATTTT
CDR3 protein: CASSLGQTPIDTQYF

clone size: NA
V gene: TRBV13
J gene: TRBJ1-2
D gene: NA
CDR3 DNA: TGTGCCAGCAGCTCAACCACCGGGACGGAATATGGCTACACCTTC
CDR3 protein: CASSSTTGTEYGYTF

clone size: NA
V gene: TRBV30
J gene: TRBJ1-4
D gene: NA
CDR3 DNA: TGTGCCTGGAGTAGGACTCGGACATTTGCAACTAATGAAAAACTGTTTTTT
CDR3 protein: CAWSRTRTFATNEKLFF

clone size: NA
V gene: TRBV11-2
J gene: TRBJ2-1
D gene: NA
CDR3 DNA: TGTGCCAGCAGCTGGTCTTATGGGAGCGACAATGAGCAGTTCTTC
CDR3 protein: CASSWSYGSDNEQFF

clone size: NA
V gene: TRBV6-5
J gene: TRBJ1-2
D gene: NA
CDR3 DNA: TGTGCCAGCAGTCCTATCGGGAAGACCCGGGGCTACACCTTC
CDR3 protein: CASSPIGKTRGYTF

clone size: NA
V gene: TRBV7-2
J gene: TRBJ1-3
D gene: TRBD1
CDR3 DNA: TGTGCCAGCAGCTTCACAGGGGGCGGCTCTGGAAACACCATATATTTT
CDR3 protein: CASSFTGGGSGNTIYF

clone size: once
V gene: TRBV18
J gene: TRBJ1-5
D gene: TRBD1
CDR3 DNA: TGTGCCAGCTCACTGGGACAGGGAGGTCAGCCCCAGCATTTT
CDR3 protein: CASSLGQGGQPQHF

clone size: NA
V gene: TRBV30
J gene: TRBJ1-4
D gene: NA
CDR3 DNA: TGTGCCTGGAGTGTAGAGGGGAGTAACGAAAAACTGTTTTTT
CDR3 protein: CAWSVEGSNEKLFF

clone size: NA
V gene: TRBV11-3
J gene: TRBJ2-2
D gene: TRBD2
CDR3 DNA: TGTGCCAGCAGCCCTTTAGCGGGAGTAAGCACCGGGGAGCTGTTTTTT
CDR3 protein: CASSPLAGVSTGELFF

clone size: NA
V gene: TRBV5-1
J gene: TRBJ2-7
D gene: TRBD1
CDR3 DNA: TGCGCCAGCAGCCCGGGACAGGGGGCCTACGAGCAGTACTTC
CDR3 protein: CASSPGQGAYEQYF

clone size: few
V gene: TRBV7-9
J gene: TRBJ1-5
D gene: TRBD1
CDR3 DNA: TGTGCCAGCAGCTTAGCAGGGGGCGAGTATTATCAGCCCCAGCATTTT
CDR3 protein: CASSLAGGEYYQPQHF

clone size: NA
V gene: TRBV27
J gene: TRBJ1-5
D gene: TRBD1
CDR3 DNA: TGTGCCAGCAGTCCGGGACAGGGAGATGCTCAGCCCCAGCATTTT
CDR3 protein: CASSPGQGDAQPQHF

clone size: NA
V gene: TRBV6-1
J gene: TRBJ2-7
D gene: NA
CDR3 DNA: TGTGCCAGCAGGGGGGTAACCAGCTCCTACGAGCAGTACTTC
CDR3 protein: CASRGVTSSYEQYF

clone size: NA
V gene: TRBV7-9
J gene: TRBJ2-3
D gene: NA
CDR3 DNA: TGTGCCAGCAGCTTAGCGCTGGGACTTTCACTCACAGATACGCAGTATTTT
CDR3 protein: CASSLALGLSLTDTQYF

clone size: NA
V gene: TRBV19
J gene: TRBJ2-1
D gene: TRBD1
CDR3 DNA: TGTGCCAGTAGTAACGACAGGGATACGTTCTTC
CDR3 protein: CASSNDRDTFF

clone size: NA
V gene: TRBV28
J gene: TRBJ2-7
D gene: NA
CDR3 DNA: TGTGCCAGCAGTCCGGTTGGGACAACAGCGGATTACGAGCAGTACTTC
CDR3 protein: CASSPVGTTADYEQYF

clone size: NA
V gene: TRBV7-6
J gene: TRBJ2-7
D gene: TRBD1
CDR3 DNA: TGTGCCAGCAGCCACAGGGGCTACGAGCAGTACTTC
CDR3 protein: CASSHRGYEQYF

clone size: NA
V gene: TRBV6-6
J gene: TRBJ2-7
D gene: TRBD1
CDR3 DNA: TGTGCCAGCAGTTACTCAGGGACAGCTTCCTACGAGCAGTACTTC
CDR3 protein: CASSYSGTASYEQYF

clone size: NA
V gene: TRBV19
J gene: TRBJ2-1
D gene: NA
CDR3 DNA: TGTGCCAGTAGTAATGCGTGGGATTACAATGAGCAGTTCTTC
CDR3 protein: CASSNAWDYNEQFF

clone size: NA
V gene: TRBV2
J gene: TRBJ2-2
D gene: NA
CDR3 DNA: TGTGCCAGCAGTGAATTGGGGTTTCCCGGGGAGCTGTTTTTT
CDR3 protein: CASSELGFPGELFF

clone size: NA
V gene: TRBV19
J gene: TRBJ2-2
D gene: TRBD2
CDR3 DNA: TGTGCCAGTAGTATAGATCTGGCGGGAGGCCAGATAATCGGGGAGCTGTTTTTT
CDR3 protein: CASSIDLAGGQIIGELFF

clone size: NA
V gene: TRBV5-1
J gene: TRBJ2-3
D gene: NA
CDR3 DNA: TGCGCCAGCAGCTTGGGTTTGGGGGGCACAGATACGCAGTATTTT
CDR3 protein: CASSLGLGGTDTQYF

clone size: NA
V gene: TRBV5-1
J gene: TRBJ2-7
D gene: NA
CDR3 DNA: TGCGCCAGCAGCGCTCGAGGGGAGAATCACTACGAGCAGTACTTC
CDR3 protein: CASSARGENHYEQYF

clone size: once
V gene: TRBV9
J gene: TRBJ2-4
D gene: NA
CDR3 DNA: TGTGCCAGCAGCGTAGTCGTAGGGGGAGCCAAAAACATTCAGTACTTC
CDR3 protein: CASSVVVGGAKNIQYF

clone size: NA
V gene: TRBV7-9
J gene: TRBJ2-5
D gene: NA
CDR3 DNA: TGTGCCAGCACCTCAGGGGGGTACCAAGAGACCCAGTACTTC
CDR3 protein: CASTSGGYQETQYF

clone size: NA
V gene: TRBV6-6
J gene: TRBJ2-7
D gene: NA
CDR3 DNA: TGTGCCAGCGATCAGGGAAGCCTCCACGAGCAGTACTTC
CDR3 protein: CASDQGSLHEQYF

clone size: once
V gene: TRBV10-1
J gene: TRBJ2-1
D gene: NA
CDR3 DNA: TGCGCCAGTCCCGGTGACAGGTCCAATGAGCAGTTCTTC
CDR3 protein: CASPGDRSNEQFF

clone size: NA
V gene: TRBV6-5
J gene: TRBJ2-3
D gene: TRBD1
CDR3 DNA: TGTGCCAGCAGTTACACAAGACAGGGGGCTGGAGATACGCAGTATTTT
CDR3 protein: CASSYTRQGAGDTQYF